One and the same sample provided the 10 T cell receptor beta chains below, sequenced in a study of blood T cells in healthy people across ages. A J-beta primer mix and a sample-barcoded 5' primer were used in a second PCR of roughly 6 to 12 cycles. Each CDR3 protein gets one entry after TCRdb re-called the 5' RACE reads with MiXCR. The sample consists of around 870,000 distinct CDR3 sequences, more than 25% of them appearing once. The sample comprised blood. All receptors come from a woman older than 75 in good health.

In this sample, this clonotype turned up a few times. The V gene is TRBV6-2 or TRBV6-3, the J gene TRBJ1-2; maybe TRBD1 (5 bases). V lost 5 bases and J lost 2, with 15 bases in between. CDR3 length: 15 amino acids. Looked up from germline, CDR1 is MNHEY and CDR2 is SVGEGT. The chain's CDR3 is CASSKEGVFNYGYTF. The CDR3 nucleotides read TGTGCCAGCAGTAAGGAAGGGGTCTTCAACTATGGCTACACCTTC.

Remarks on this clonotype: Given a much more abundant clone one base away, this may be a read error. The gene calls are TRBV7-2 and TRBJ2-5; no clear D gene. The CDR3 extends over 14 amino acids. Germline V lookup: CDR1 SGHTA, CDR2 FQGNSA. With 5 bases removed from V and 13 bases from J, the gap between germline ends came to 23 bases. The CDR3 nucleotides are TGTGCCAGCAGCCTCTCGCAGGCACAGAGCGAGCTGTACTTC. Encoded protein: CASSLSQAQSELYF. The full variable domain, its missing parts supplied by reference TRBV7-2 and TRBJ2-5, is GAGVSQSPSNKVTEKGKDVELRCDPISGHTALYWYRQSLGQGLEFLIYFQGNSAPDKSGLPSDRFSAERTGGSVSTLTIQRTQQEDSAVYLCASSLSQAQSELYFGPGTRLLVL.

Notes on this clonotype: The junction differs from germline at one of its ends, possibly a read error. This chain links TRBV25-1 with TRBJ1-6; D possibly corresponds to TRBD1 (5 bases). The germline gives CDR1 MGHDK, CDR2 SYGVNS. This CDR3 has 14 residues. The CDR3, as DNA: TGTGCCACCAGTGAGGGGAAATATAATTCACCCCTCCACTTT. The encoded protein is CATSEGKYNSPLHF.

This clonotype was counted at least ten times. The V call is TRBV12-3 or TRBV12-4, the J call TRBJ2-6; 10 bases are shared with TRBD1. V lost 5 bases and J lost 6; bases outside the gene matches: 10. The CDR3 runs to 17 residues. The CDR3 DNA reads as TGTGCCAGCAGTCCCTCCGGGACAGGGGATAAGGCCAACGTCCTGACTTTC. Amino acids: CASSPSGTGDKANVLTF.

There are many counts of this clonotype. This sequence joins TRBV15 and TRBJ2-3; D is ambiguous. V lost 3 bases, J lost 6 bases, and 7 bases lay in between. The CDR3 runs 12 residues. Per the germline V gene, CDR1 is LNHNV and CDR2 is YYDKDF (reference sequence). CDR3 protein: CATSRGFDTQYF. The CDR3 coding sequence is TGTGCCACCAGCAGGGGATTTGATACGCAGTATTTT.

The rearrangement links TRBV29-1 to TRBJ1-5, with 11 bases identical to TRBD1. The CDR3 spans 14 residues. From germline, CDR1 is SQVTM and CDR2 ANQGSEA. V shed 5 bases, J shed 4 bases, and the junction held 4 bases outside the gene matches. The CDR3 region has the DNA TGCAGCGTTCGGACAGGGGGCACGAATCAGCCCCAGCATTTT. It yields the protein CSVRTGGTNQPQHF.

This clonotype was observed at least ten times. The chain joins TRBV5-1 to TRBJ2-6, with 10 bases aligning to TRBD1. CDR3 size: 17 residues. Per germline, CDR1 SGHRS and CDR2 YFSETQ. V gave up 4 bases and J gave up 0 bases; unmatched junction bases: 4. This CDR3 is CASSPRDRGSGANVLTF. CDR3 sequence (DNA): TGCGCCAGCAGCCCCCGGGACAGGGGCTCTGGGGCCAACGTCCTGACTTTC.

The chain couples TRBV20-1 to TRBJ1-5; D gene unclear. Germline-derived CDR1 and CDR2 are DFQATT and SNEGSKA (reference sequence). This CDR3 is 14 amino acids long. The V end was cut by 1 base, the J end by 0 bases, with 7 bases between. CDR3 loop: CSARAQISNQPQHF. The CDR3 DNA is TGCAGTGCTAGAGCACAGATTAGCAATCAGCCCCAGCATTTT.

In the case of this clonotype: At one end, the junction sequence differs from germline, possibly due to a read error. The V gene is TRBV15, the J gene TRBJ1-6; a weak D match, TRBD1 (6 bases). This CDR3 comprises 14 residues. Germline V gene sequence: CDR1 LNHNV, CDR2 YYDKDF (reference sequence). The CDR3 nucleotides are TGTGCCACCAGCTGGGGGCTGAATAATTCACCCCTCTACTTT. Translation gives CATSWGLNNSPLYF.

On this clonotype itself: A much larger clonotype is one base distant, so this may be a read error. CDR3 bases: TGTGCCGGCAGCCTCCAGGGATACACAGATACGCAGTATTTT. Its translation is CAGSLQGYTDTQYF. The chain joins TRBV11-2 to TRBJ2-3, with a weak D call TRBD1 (5 bases). This CDR3 has 14 amino acids. Germline V gene data show CDR1 as SGHAT and CDR2 as FQNNGV.